A selection of T cell receptor beta chains follows, all from one sample in a study of blood T cell repertoires in COVID-19. The assay was immunoSEQ multiplex PCR, and TCRdb's table has in-frame clones only and misses some. Of under 300,000 clones in the sample, 75% to 95% were seen once. The sequenced sample was PBMCs or T cells enriched from blood (not recorded which). The receptors shown here come from a woman aged 18-29 years who had recovered from COVID-19. Each CDR3 is given with its conserved first and last residue. A D gene is named only where the DNA matches it firmly. A clone size is listed for some rows: how often the clone was seen (once, few, many), or a class if it is expanded.

d_call clone_size j_call v_call cdr3_aa cdr3_nt
- - TRBJ1-6 TRBV24-1 CATSGRLNSPLHF TGTGCCACCAGTGGCCGCCTAAATTCACCCCTCCACTTT
TRBD2 - TRBJ2-3 TRBV2 CASMAGGPLTQYF TGTGCCAGCATGGCGGGAGGACCGCTGACGCAGTATTTT
TRBD1 - TRBJ1-2 TRBV5-5 CASSLGQGSKGYTF TGTGCCAGCAGCTTGGGACAGGGTTCGAAGGGCTACACCTTC
- - TRBJ1-2 TRBV5-6 CASSEGVRNYGYTF TGTGCCAGCAGCGAGGGGGTCAGAAACTATGGCTACACCTTC
- - TRBJ1-2 TRBV6-5 CASSTRQKINYGYTF TGTGCCAGCAGTACGAGACAGAAGATCAACTATGGCTACACCTTC
TRBD1 - TRBJ2-7 TRBV7-3 CASSLTGGREQYF TGTGCCAGCAGCTTAACAGGGGGCCGCGAGCAGTACTTC
- - TRBJ1-5 TRBV11-3 CASSSRQYSNQPQHF TGTGCCAGCAGCTCAAGACAGTATAGCAATCAGCCCCAGCATTTT
- once TRBJ1-2 TRBV28 CASSLSGSGRNGYTF TGTGCCAGCAGTTTATCAGGGTCCGGTAGGAATGGCTACACCTTC
- - TRBJ1-6 TRBV12-3/TRBV12-4 CASAREYNSPLHF TGTGCCAGCGCGAGGGAGTATAATTCACCCCTCCACTTT
TRBD2 few TRBJ2-7 TRBV19 CASSSRGGPSIDEQYF TGTGCCAGTAGCTCACGGGGGGGGCCTAGCATTGACGAGCAGTACTTC
- - TRBJ1-2 TRBV5-8 CASSAQVFYGYTF TGTGCCAGCAGCGCACAGGTGTTCTATGGCTACACCTTC
TRBD1 - TRBJ2-2 TRBV27 CASSFMLGTGRTGELFF TGTGCCAGCAGTTTTATGTTGGGGACAGGGCGTACCGGGGAGCTGTTTTTT
TRBD1 - TRBJ2-2 TRBV28 CASKPDRAYTGELFF TGTGCCAGCAAACCCGACAGGGCCTACACCGGGGAGCTGTTTTTT
- - TRBJ1-5 TRBV4-2 CASSQEIMSNQPQHF TGTGCCAGCAGCCAAGAAATCATGAGCAATCAGCCCCAGCATTTT
- - TRBJ1-1 TRBV7-9 CASSPPGVTEAFF TGTGCCAGCAGCCCTCCGGGGGTCACTGAAGCTTTCTTT
TRBD1 - TRBJ1-6 TRBV9 CASSPTPGQGGSSYNSPLHF TGTGCCAGCAGCCCTACCCCGGGACAGGGCGGAAGCTCCTATAATTCACCCCTCCACTTT
- - TRBJ1-1 TRBV5-1 CASSLGRGRGDTEAFF TGCGCCAGCAGCTTGGGAAGGGGCCGGGGGGACACTGAAGCTTTCTTT
- - TRBJ1-1 TRBV7-8 CASSLVRGVNTEAFF TGTGCCAGCAGCTTAGTTAGGGGTGTGAACACTGAAGCTTTCTTT
TRBD1 - TRBJ2-7 TRBV5-1 CASSFRGLSYEQYF TGCGCCAGCAGCTTTAGGGGGCTCTCCTACGAGCAGTACTTC
- - TRBJ1-4 TRBV18 CASSPRVEEKLFF TGTGCCAGCTCTCCCCGTGTTGAGGAAAAACTGTTTTTT
- - TRBJ1-2 TRBV6-2/TRBV6-3 CASSQGEYYGYTF TGTGCCAGCAGTCAAGGGGAATACTATGGCTACACCTTC
- - TRBJ1-2 TRBV27 CASSQGTNNYGYTF TGTGCCAGCAGTCAGGGGACCAATAACTATGGCTACACCTTC
- once TRBJ1-1 TRBV27 CASSLFRYRDTEAFF TGTGCCAGCAGTTTATTCCGATACAGGGACACTGAAGCTTTCTTT
TRBD1 - TRBJ1-3 TRBV29-1 CSGQGTASGNTIYF TGCAGCGGACAAGGGACAGCCTCTGGAAACACCATATATTTT
- - TRBJ2-6 TRBV4-1 CASSHETASGANVLTF TGCGCCAGCAGCCACGAGACAGCCTCTGGGGCCAACGTCCTGACTTTC
TRBD1 - TRBJ1-4 TRBV4-2 CASSQVLNRGTTNEKLFF TGTGCCAGCAGCCAAGTCCTCAACAGGGGAACAACTAATGAAAAACTGTTTTTT
- - TRBJ1-6 TRBV4-1 CASSQDRTGYNSPLHF TGCGCCAGCAGCCAAGACAGGACGGGGTATAATTCACCCCTCCACTTT
- - TRBJ2-7 TRBV6-5 CASRGRVYEQYF TGTGCCAGCAGAGGCAGGGTGTACGAGCAGTACTTC
- - TRBJ2-5 TRBV5-1 CASSLAWPRGPQETQYF TGCGCCAGCAGCTTGGCCTGGCCTCGTGGGCCTCAAGAGACCCAGTACTTC
- once TRBJ1-2 TRBV28 CASSWPETGLGGYTF TGTGCCAGCAGTTGGCCCGAAACAGGGTTGGGTGGCTACACCTTC
TRBD2 - TRBJ2-1 TRBV10-3 CAISPGGANNEQFF TGTGCCATCAGCCCCGGGGGGGCGAATAATGAGCAGTTCTTC
TRBD2 once TRBJ2-3 TRBV6-4 CASSDPNLAGGPVDTQYF TGTGCCAGCAGTGACCCAAATCTAGCGGGAGGGCCTGTAGATACGCAGTATTTT
- - TRBJ2-7 TRBV5-6 CASSLGVQTYEQYF TGTGCCAGCAGCTTAGGGGTCCAAACCTACGAGCAGTACTTC
- - TRBJ1-2 TRBV19 CASSKPPTGHANYGYTF TGTGCCAGTAGTAAACCTCCCACAGGGCACGCTAACTATGGCTACACCTTC
TRBD1 - TRBJ2-2 TRBV4-1 CASSKTGGGNTGELFF TGCGCCAGCAGCAAAACAGGGGGCGGGAACACCGGGGAGCTGTTTTTT
- - TRBJ1-2 TRBV11-3 CASSLDPRVNYGYTF TGTGCCAGCAGCTTAGATCCCAGGGTGAACTATGGCTACACCTTC
- - TRBJ2-5 TRBV3-1/TRBV3-2 CASSPSDLRGFRETQYF TGTGCCAGCAGCCCTTCAGATTTAAGAGGGTTTCGGGAGACCCAGTACTTC
- - TRBJ1-2 TRBV7-2 CALEANYGYTF TGTGCCCTTGAGGCTAACTATGGCTACACCTTC
- - TRBJ2-1 TRBV9 CASSPRTINEQFF TGTGCCAGCAGCCCCCGGACTATCAATGAGCAGTTCTTC
TRBD1 - TRBJ1-3 TRBV11-2 CASSQGQGIDTIYF TGTGCCAGCAGCCAGGGACAGGGAATAGACACCATATATTTT
- - TRBJ1-1 TRBV25-1 CASSGQEVVRTEAFF TGTGCCAGCAGTGGACAGGAGGTGGTGAGGACTGAAGCTTTCTTT
TRBD2 - TRBJ2-1 TRBV7-8 CASSFSGTSTNEQFF TGTGCCAGCAGCTTTTCCGGGACTAGCACCAATGAGCAGTTCTTC
- - TRBJ1-2 TRBV27 CASSLSLAGNYGYTF TGTGCCAGCAGTTTATCCCTGGCAGGAAACTATGGCTACACCTTC
- - TRBJ1-1 TRBV11-3 CASSLDQGNTEAFF TGTGCCAGCAGCTTAGATCAGGGCAACACTGAAGCTTTCTTT
TRBD2 - TRBJ2-1 TRBV29-1 CSVEKREGYNEQFF TGCAGCGTTGAAAAGCGGGAGGGCTACAATGAGCAGTTCTTC
TRBD1 - TRBJ1-4 TRBV3-1/TRBV3-2 CASSRRAGQGATNEKLFF TGTGCCAGCAGCCGCCGAGCGGGACAGGGGGCAACTAATGAAAAACTGTTTTTT
- - TRBJ2-7 TRBV6-1 CASSEWAGSSHTYEQYF TGTGCCAGCAGTGAATGGGCAGGTTCTAGCCATACCTACGAGCAGTACTTC
- - TRBJ1-1 TRBV7-3 CASSLQGIDTEAFF TGTGCCAGCAGCTTACAGGGGATCGACACTGAAGCTTTCTTT
TRBD1 - TRBJ1-5 TRBV28 CASRGDRGSFRPQHF TGTGCCAGCAGGGGCGACAGGGGGTCATTTCGGCCCCAGCATTTT
TRBD1 - TRBJ1-6 TRBV13 CASSRLGQGAYSPLHF TGTGCCAGCAGCAGGCTCGGACAGGGGGCGTATTCACCCCTCCACTTT
TRBD2 - TRBJ2-7 TRBV2 CASSVRGLAGGSYEQYF TGTGCCAGCAGTGTACGGGGACTAGCGGGGGGTTCCTACGAGCAGTACTTC